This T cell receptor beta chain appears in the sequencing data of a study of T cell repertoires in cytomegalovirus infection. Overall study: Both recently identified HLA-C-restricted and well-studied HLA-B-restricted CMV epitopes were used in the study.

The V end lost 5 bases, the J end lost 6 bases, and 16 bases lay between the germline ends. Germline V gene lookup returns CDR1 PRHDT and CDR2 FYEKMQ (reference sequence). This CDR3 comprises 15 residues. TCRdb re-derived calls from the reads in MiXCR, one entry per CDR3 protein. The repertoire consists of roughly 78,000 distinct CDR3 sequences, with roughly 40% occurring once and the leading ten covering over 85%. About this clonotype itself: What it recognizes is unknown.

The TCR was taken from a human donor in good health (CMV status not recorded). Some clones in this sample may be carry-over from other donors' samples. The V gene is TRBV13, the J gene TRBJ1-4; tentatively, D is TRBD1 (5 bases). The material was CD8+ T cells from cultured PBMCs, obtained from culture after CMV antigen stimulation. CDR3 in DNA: TGTGCCAGCAGCCCCCGGCGGCAGGGAGATGAAAAACTGTTTTTT. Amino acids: CASSPRRQGDEKLFF.